Following are 26 T cell receptor beta chains from one sample sequenced in a study of radiation and T cells in renal cell carcinoma. Specified time point: blood 2 weeks post-SBRT. Stated treatment: 15 Gy SBRT to primary tumor, nephrectomy 4 weeks later. Assay: immunoSEQ multiplex PCR; the TCRdb copy retains only in-frame clones and omits some. The repertoire has roughly 130,000 clones, 88% of them found once; the top ten carry 5.8%. The material was blood, obtained from a patient whose treatment included radiotherapy and nephrectomy. The receptors were sampled from a woman in her 70s with renal cell carcinoma.

The chain links TRBV4-2 to TRBJ2-3, with 7 bases matching TRBD2. CDR1 LGHNA and CDR2 YNFKEQ come from the germline V gene. Trimming cost V 4 bases and J 8 bases; bases outside gene matches: 15. The CDR3 length is 16 residues. The CDR3 coding sequence is TGTGCCAGCAGCCGCGAGGCGGCTAGCGGATGGGGTACGCAGTATTTT. Translated, it gives CASSREAASGWGTQYF.

The chain carries TRBV7-3 and TRBJ2-3, with 7 positions matching TRBD2. The germline gives CDR1 SGHTA, CDR2 FQGTGA. V was clipped by 5 bases and J by 1 base; unmatched bases: 3. The CDR3 covers 14 residues. The chain's CDR3 is CASSLSGGTDTQYF. CDR3 DNA: TGTGCCAGCAGCCTCAGCGGGGGCACAGATACGCAGTATTTT.

This rearrangement joins TRBV10-3 to TRBJ2-7, with 9 bases fitting TRBD1. Trimming cost V 5 bases and J 3 bases; bases outside gene matches: 5. Germline V gives CDR1 ENHRY, CDR2 SYGVKD. The CDR3 sequence is 14 residues long. The CDR3 here is CAISNRDRVYEQYF. The CDR3 DNA sequence: TGTGCCATCAGTAACCGGGACAGGGTCTACGAGCAGTACTTC.

The chain couples TRBV5-1 to TRBJ2-5, with D hard to call. Germline CDR1 and CDR2: SGHRS and YFSETQ. V was shortened by 0 bases and J by 0 bases, with 6 bases between the two germline ends. The CDR3 loop spans 14 amino acids. DNA of the CDR3: TGCGCCAGCAGCTTGGGAATAAACCAAGAGACCCAGTACTTC. Encoded protein: CASSLGINQETQYF.

V is TRBV7-8 and J is TRBJ1-6; 8 bases fit TRBD1. V was clipped by 2 bases and J by 9 bases; unmatched bases: 6. The CDR3 sequence is 15 residues long. CDR1 and CDR2 from the germline V gene are SGHVS and FQNEAQ. The DNA for the CDR3 is TGTGCCAGCAGCTTAACGACAGGGGAGTCTTCACCCCTCCACTTT. Translated: CASSLTTGESSPLHF.

In this sample, this clone turned up once. Other DNA variants within this sample encode the same CDR3. The gene calls are TRBV28 and TRBJ2-7; D gene unclear. Trimming removed 5 bases at V and 4 bases at J, with 6 bases between. The germline CDR1 and CDR2 sequences are MDHEN and SYDVKM. This CDR3 has 11 amino acids. CDR3 DNA sequence: TGTGCCAGCAGTCCCTTGTACGAGCAGTACTTC. Its translation: CASSPLYEQYF.

This clone was detected a few times. CDR3 loop: CAISKSGANVLTF. The DNA for the CDR3 is TGTGCCATCTCCAAGTCTGGGGCCAACGTCCTGACTTTC. The J gene is TRBJ2-6, the V gene TRBV6-5; no clear D. V gave up 10 bases and J gave up 1 base, with 8 bases separating them. This CDR3 has 13 amino acids. Germline V gene sequence: CDR1 MNHEY, CDR2 SVGAGI.

The rearrangement links TRBV30 to TRBJ1-1; no firm D call. This CDR3 is built from 11 residues. V dropped 7 bases and J dropped 9 bases, with 15 bases sitting between them. Germline V lookup: CDR1 GTSNPN, CDR2 SVGIG (reference sequence). The CDR3 DNA sequence: TGTGCCTTAAAGTGGGTCCCACAAGCTTTCTTT. This codes for CALKWVPQAFF.

This clone appeared a single time. This chain connects TRBV10-1 to TRBJ1-2; D remains ambiguous. The CDR3 sequence is 12 residues long. The ends were cut back, 7 bases at V and 8 bases at J, with 14 bases in the middle. Germline values: CDR1 WNHNN, CDR2 SYGVQD (reference sequence). CDR3 sequence: CASIATPPGYTF. The CDR3 nucleotides read TGCGCCAGCATCGCCACACCGCCGGGCTACACCTTC.

The V and J genes are TRBV28 and TRBJ2-3; unclear D gene. With 4 bases removed from V and 6 bases from J, the gap between germline ends came to 5 bases. This CDR3 has 11 amino acids. Germline V gives CDR1 MDHEN, CDR2 SYDVKM. The CDR3 reads CASSSPDTQYF. CDR3 bases: TGTGCCAGCAGTTCCCCTGATACGCAGTATTTT.

The chain recombines TRBV9 with TRBJ1-2; D possibly corresponds to TRBD1 (5 bases). Germline-derived CDR1 and CDR2 are SGDLS and YYNGEE. The length of the CDR3 is 15 residues. Trimming cost V 0 bases and J 0 bases, with 9 bases left between them. The CDR3 sequence: CASSVVGLPNYGYTF. The CDR3 DNA is TGTGCCAGCAGCGTAGTGGGGCTACCTAACTATGGCTACACCTTC. The complete variable domain, with remaining parts taken from reference TRBV9 and TRBJ1-2, reads DSGVTQTPKHLITATGQRVTLRCSPRSGDLSVYWYQQSLDQGLQFLIQYYNGEERAKGNILERFSAQQFPDLHSELNLSSLELGDSALYFCASSVVGLPNYGYTFGSGTRLTVV.

This clone has just one count. The chain joins TRBV6-1 to TRBJ1-2; D not certain. This CDR3 region has 12 residues. Trimming removed 1 base at V and 8 bases at J, with 8 bases between. The V gene's germline CDR1 is MNHNS and CDR2 SASEGT. The DNA of the CDR3 is TGTGCCAGCAGTGAAGATATAGTAGGCTACACCTTC. Translated, it gives CASSEDIVGYTF.

V and J are TRBV5-4 and TRBJ2-1; 9 bases line up with TRBD2. The CDR3 runs to 16 residues. The J segment lost 5 bases and the V segment lost 4 bases, leaving 10 bases of the junction unmatched. Germline V gene data show CDR1 as SGHNT and CDR2 as YYREEE (reference sequence). The CDR3 protein is CASSKSLAGYDNEQFF. The CDR3 DNA sequence: TGTGCCAGCAGCAAAAGTCTAGCGGGGTATGACAATGAGCAGTTCTTC.

The chain joins TRBV11-3 to TRBJ2-2, with a possible D match to TRBD1 (6 bases). This CDR3 is 16 amino acids long. Trimming left V 5 bases short and J 0 bases short, with 13 bases between. CDR1 and CDR2 from the germline V gene are SGHNT and YENEEA. CDR3 nucleotide sequence: TGTGCCAGCAGCCCAGGGGTTTTCGCGAACACCGGGGAGCTGTTTTTT. Amino acid sequence: CASSPGVFANTGELFF.

The V call is TRBV19, the J call TRBJ1-4; D is perhaps TRBD1 (5 bases). The CDR3 loop spans 14 amino acids. The V gene's germline CDR1 is LNHDA and CDR2 SQIVND (reference sequence). Trimming shortened V by 5 bases and J by 5 bases, and 12 bases separated the two germline ends. CDR3 loop: CASSAGRRNEKLFF. CDR3 bases: TGTGCCAGTAGTGCGGGACGAAGGAATGAAAAACTGTTTTTT.

This clone was recorded a few times. This chain joins TRBV29-1 and TRBJ1-2; 7 bases map to TRBD1. Germline assignment: CDR1 SQVTM and CDR2 ANQGSEA. The CDR3 contains 13 residues. J gave up 1 base and V 7 bases, and 6 bases lay outside the gene matches. The CDR3 DNA reads TGCAGCGCCGACAGGGAGAGTAACTATGGCTACACCTTC. Protein product: CSADRESNYGYTF.

The genes are TRBV5-4 and TRBJ2-1; D is uncertain. This CDR3 has 14 residues. V dropped 0 bases and J dropped 0 bases, with 4 bases sitting between them. Germline V gene data show CDR1 as SGHNT and CDR2 as YYREEE (reference sequence). The CDR3 DNA follows: TGTGCCAGCAGCTTGGGGGACTCCTACAATGAGCAGTTCTTC. Protein product: CASSLGDSYNEQFF.

The CDR3 DNA is TGTGCCAGCAGCTCACTATCTTATGGGGGGCTTGGCAATGAGCAGTTCTTC. This translates into CASSSLSYGGLGNEQFF. The chain has TRBV11-3 and TRBJ2-1; either TRBD1 or TRBD2 may supply D (6 bases each). Germline CDR1 and CDR2: SGHNT and YENEEA. Trimming left V 4 bases short and J 6 bases short, with 22 bases between. The CDR3 runs 17 residues.

The chain joins TRBV7-2 to TRBJ1-1; D is undetermined. Looked up from germline, CDR1 is SGHTA and CDR2 is FQGNSA. The CDR3 covers 13 residues. V dropped 5 bases and J dropped 4 bases, with 11 bases sitting between them. The DNA of the CDR3 is TGTGCCAGCAGCGTGGGATCCGGCACTGAAGCTTTCTTT. Protein product: CASSVGSGTEAFF.

The chain joins TRBV6-6 to TRBJ1-1; possible D gene TRBD1, 5 bases. Germline-derived CDR1 and CDR2 are MNHNY and SVGAGI (reference sequence). The CDR3 runs to 14 residues. The V end lost 2 bases, the J end lost 3 bases, and 10 bases lay between the germline ends. For the CDR3, the DNA is TGTGCCAGCAGTTACACTGGACAATACACTGAAGCTTTCTTT. Its protein product is CASSYTGQYTEAFF.

The chain employs TRBV14 and TRBJ1-4; 10 bases map to TRBD1. This CDR3 has 15 amino acids. V was pared by 1 base and J by 8 bases, with 4 bases of the junction left unmatched. The germline V gene has CDR1 SGHDN and CDR2 FVKESK. The CDR3 DNA reads as TGTGCCAGCAGCCAAGTGACAGGGGGCATGGAAAAACTGTTTTTT. The encoded protein is CASSQVTGGMEKLFF. Variable domain in full (rest from reference TRBV14 and TRBJ1-4): EAGVTQFPSHSVIEKGQTVTLRCDPISGHDNLYWYRRVMGKEIKFLLHFVKESKQDESGMPNNRFLAERTGGTYSTLKVQPAELEDSGVYFCASSQVTGGMEKLFFGSGTQLSVL.

The sample holds a few counts of this clone. This chain joins TRBV29-1 and TRBJ1-1, with a possible D match to TRBD1 (6 bases). CDR1 and CDR2 from the germline V gene are SQVTM and ANQGSEA. Trimming removed 4 bases from V and 3 bases from J, with 18 bases in between. The CDR3 length is 15 residues. CDR3 sequence (DNA): TGCAGCGTTGTTGTACAGGGCGGGTGGGACACTGAAGCTTTCTTT. Translated: CSVVVQGGWDTEAFF.

The chain employs TRBV7-2 and TRBJ1-2; TRBD1 matches 10 bases. Per the germline V gene, CDR1 is SGHTA and CDR2 is FQGNSA. The V segment lost 1 base and the J segment 8 bases; nucleotides outside the gene matches: 4. The CDR3 loop spans 14 amino acids. CDR3 bases: TGTGCCAGCAGCTTAGGACAGGGGGCGAGAGGCTACACCTTC. It is translated as CASSLGQGARGYTF. The full variable domain, completed using reference TRBV7-2 and TRBJ1-2, is GAGVSQSPSNKVTEKGKDVELRCDPISGHTALYWYRQSLGQGLEFLIYFQGNSAPDKSGLPSDRFSAERTGGSVSTLTIQRTQQEDSAVYLCASSLGQGARGYTFGSGTRLTVV.

The sample holds a few counts of this clone. The rearrangement uses TRBV19 and TRBJ2-5; D perhaps matches TRBD2 (7 bases). The germline gives CDR1 LNHDA, CDR2 SQIVND (reference sequence). The CDR3 is 14 amino acids. Trimming took 4 bases from V and 2 from J, leaving 11 bases between them. CDR3: CASSRGGPQETQYF. DNA for the CDR3: TGTGCCAGTAGTAGGGGGGGCCCACAAGAGACCCAGTACTTC.

The chain is built from TRBV28 and TRBJ1-5; TRBD1 might be the D (5 bases). The V end lost 4 bases, the J end lost 6 bases, and 19 bases lay between the germline ends. Looked up from germline, CDR1 is MDHEN and CDR2 is SYDVKM. This CDR3 is built from 16 residues. The CDR3: CASSSGVPGLGQPQHF. For the CDR3, the DNA is TGTGCCAGCAGTTCCGGTGTCCCGGGGCTTGGTCAGCCCCAGCATTTT.

This sequence joins TRBV15 and TRBJ1-5, with D unresolved. V lost 1 base and J 0 bases, leaving 7 bases between the germline ends. This CDR3 is built from 15 residues. Germline values: CDR1 LNHNV, CDR2 YYDKDF (reference sequence). The CDR3: CATSRGDISNQPQHF. CDR3 nucleotides: TGTGCCACCAGCAGAGGTGACATTAGCAATCAGCCCCAGCATTTT.